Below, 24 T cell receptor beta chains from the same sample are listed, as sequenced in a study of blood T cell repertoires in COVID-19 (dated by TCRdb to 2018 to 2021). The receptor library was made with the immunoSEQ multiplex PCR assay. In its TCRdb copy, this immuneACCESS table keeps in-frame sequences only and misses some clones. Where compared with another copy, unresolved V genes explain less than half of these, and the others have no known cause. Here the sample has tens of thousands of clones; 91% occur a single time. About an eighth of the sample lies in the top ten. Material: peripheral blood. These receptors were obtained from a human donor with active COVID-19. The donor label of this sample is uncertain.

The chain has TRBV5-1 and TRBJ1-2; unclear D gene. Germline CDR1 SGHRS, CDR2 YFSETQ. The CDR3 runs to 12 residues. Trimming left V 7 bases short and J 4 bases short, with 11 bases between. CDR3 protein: CASAGAGYGYTF. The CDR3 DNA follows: TGCGCCAGCGCGGGCGCAGGCTATGGCTACACCTTC.

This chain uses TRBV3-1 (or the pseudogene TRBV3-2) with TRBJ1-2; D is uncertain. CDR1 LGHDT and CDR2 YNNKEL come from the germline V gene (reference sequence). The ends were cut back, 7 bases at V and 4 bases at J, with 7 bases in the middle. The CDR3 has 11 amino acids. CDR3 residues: CASTSGYGYTF. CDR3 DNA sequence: TGTGCCAGCACCTCCGGCTATGGCTACACCTTC.

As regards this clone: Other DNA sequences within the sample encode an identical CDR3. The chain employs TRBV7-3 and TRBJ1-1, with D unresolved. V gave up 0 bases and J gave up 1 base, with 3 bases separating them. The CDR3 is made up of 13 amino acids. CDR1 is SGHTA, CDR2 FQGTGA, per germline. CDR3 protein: CASSLTANTEAFF. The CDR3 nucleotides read TGTGCCAGCAGCTTAACGGCGAACACTGAAGCTTTCTTT.

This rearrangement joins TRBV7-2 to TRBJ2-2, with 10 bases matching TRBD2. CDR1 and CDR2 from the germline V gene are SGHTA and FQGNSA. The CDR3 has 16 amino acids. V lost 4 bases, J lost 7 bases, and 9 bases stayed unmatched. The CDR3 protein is CASSSLSGRVGGELFF. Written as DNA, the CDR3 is TGTGCCAGCAGCTCTCTGAGCGGGAGGGTCGGCGGGGAGCTGTTTTTT.

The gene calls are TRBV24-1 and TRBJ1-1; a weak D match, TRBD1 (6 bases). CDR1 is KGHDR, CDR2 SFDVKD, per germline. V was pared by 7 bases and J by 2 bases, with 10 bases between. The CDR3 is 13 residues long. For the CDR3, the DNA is TGTGCCACCAGGAGGGGGGGCAACACTGAAGCTTTCTTT. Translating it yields CATRRGGNTEAFF.

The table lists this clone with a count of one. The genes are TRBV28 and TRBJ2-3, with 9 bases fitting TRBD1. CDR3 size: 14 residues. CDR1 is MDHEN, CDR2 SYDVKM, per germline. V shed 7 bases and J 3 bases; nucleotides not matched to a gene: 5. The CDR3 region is CASIPGQGTDTQYF. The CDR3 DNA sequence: TGTGCCAGCATCCCGGGACAGGGAACAGATACGCAGTATTTT.

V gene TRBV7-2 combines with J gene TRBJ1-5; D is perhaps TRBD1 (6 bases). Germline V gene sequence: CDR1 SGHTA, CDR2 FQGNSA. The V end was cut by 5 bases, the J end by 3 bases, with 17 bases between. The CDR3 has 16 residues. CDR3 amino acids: CASSPGVGGSNQPQHF. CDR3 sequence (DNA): TGTGCCAGCAGCCCTGGCGTAGGGGGATCCAATCAGCCCCAGCATTTT. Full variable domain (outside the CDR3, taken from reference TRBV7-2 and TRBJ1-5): GAGVSQSPSNKVTEKGKDVELRCDPISGHTALYWYRQSLGQGLEFLIYFQGNSAPDKSGLPSDRFSAERTGGSVSTLTIQRTQQEDSAVYLCASSPGVGGSNQPQHFGDGTRLSIL.

The CDR3 coding sequence is TGCGCCAGCACCTTGGGGGGGGCTGAAGAGCAGTACTTC. It codes for CASTLGGAEEQYF. This chain joins TRBV10-2 and TRBJ2-7; a possible D gene is TRBD2 (7 bases). The CDR3 has 13 amino acids. CDR1 WSHSY and CDR2 SAAADI come from the germline V gene. V was trimmed by 7 bases and J by 7 bases, leaving 17 bases between them.

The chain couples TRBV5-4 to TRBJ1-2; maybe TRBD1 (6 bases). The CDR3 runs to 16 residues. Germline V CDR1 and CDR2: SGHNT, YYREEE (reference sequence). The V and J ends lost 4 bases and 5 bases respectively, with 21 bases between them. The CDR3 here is CASSTEQGRTLYGYTF. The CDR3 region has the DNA TGTGCCAGCAGCACAGAACAGGGTAGAACCCTTTATGGCTACACCTTC.

The CDR3 DNA reads as TGTGCCAGCAGCCTGACAGGGGGGGAGACCCAGTACTTC. Its protein product is CASSLTGGETQYF. The V call is TRBV7-9, the J call TRBJ2-5, with 9 positions matching TRBD1. Per the germline V gene, CDR1 is SEHNR and CDR2 is FQNEAQ (reference sequence). Losses at the gene ends were 5 bases for V and 5 bases for J; bases not matched to a gene: 3. The CDR3 consists of 13 residues.

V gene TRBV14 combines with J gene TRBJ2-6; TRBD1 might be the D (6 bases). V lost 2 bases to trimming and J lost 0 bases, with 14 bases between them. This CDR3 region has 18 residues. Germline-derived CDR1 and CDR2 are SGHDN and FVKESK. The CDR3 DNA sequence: TGTGCCAGCAGCCAACCCCGACAGGATCTCTCTGGGGCCAACGTCCTGACTTTC. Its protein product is CASSQPRQDLSGANVLTF.

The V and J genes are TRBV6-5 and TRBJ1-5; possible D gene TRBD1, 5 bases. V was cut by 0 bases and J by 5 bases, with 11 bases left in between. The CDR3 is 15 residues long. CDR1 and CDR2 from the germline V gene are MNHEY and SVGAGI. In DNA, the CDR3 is TGTGCCAGCAGTTACTCTTGGGGGGTGGATCAGCCCCAGCATTTT. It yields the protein CASSYSWGVDQPQHF.

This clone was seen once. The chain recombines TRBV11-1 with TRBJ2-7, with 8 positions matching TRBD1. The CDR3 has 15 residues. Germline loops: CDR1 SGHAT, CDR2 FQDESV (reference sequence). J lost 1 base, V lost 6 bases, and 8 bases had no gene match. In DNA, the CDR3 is TGTGCCAGCAGGGCAACAGGGGGGAAGTCCTACGAGCAGTACTTC. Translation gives CASRATGGKSYEQYF.

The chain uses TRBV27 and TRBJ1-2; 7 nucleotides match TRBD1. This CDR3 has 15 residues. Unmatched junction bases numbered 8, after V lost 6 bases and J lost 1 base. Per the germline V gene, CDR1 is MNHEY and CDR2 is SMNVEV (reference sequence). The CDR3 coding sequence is TGTGCCAGCAGCAGACAGGGTAATGTTAACTATGGCTACACCTTC. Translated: CASSRQGNVNYGYTF.

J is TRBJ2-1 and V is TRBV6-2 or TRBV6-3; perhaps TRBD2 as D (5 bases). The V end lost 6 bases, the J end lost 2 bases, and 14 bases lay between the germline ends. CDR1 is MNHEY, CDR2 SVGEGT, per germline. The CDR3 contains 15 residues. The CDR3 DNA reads TGTGCCAGCAGGTACGGAGGAAAGGCCTACAATGAGCAGTTCTTC. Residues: CASRYGGKAYNEQFF.

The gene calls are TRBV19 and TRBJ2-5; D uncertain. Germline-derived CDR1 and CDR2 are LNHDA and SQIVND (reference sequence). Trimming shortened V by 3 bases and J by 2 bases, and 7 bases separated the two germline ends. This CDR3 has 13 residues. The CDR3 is CASSIRQQETQYF. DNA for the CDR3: TGTGCCAGTAGTATCCGACAACAAGAGACCCAGTACTTC.

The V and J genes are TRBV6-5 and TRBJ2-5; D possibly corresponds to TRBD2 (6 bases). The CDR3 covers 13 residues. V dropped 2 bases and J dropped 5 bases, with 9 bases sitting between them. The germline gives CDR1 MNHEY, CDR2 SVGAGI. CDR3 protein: CASSYREQETQYF. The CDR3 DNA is TGTGCCAGCAGTTACCGGGAGCAGGAGACCCAGTACTTC.

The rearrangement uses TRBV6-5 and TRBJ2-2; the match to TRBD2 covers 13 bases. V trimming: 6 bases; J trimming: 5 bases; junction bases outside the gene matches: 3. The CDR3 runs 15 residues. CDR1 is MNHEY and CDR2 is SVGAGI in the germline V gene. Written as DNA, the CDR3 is TGTGCCAGCAGCCAGGGACTAGCGGGAACCGGGGAGCTGTTTTTT. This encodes CASSQGLAGTGELFF.

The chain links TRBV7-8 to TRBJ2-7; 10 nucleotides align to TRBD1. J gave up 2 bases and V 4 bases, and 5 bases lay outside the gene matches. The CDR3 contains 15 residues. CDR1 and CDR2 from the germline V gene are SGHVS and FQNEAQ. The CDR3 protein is CASSSGQGTAYEQYF. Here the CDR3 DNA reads TGTGCCAGCAGCTCGGGACAGGGGACCGCCTACGAGCAGTACTTC.

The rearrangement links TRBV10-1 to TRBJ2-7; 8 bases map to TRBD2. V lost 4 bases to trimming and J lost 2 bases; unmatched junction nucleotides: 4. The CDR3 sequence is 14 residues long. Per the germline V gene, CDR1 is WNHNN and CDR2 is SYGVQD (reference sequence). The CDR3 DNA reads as TGCGCCAGCAGTGGGTCGGGACTAGCCTACGAGCAGTACTTC. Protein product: CASSGSGLAYEQYF.

CDR3 DNA: TGTGCCAGCAGTTACTCCGCGACAGGGGGCGGCTACACCTTC. The encoded protein is CASSYSATGGGYTF. The chain combines TRBV6-6 with TRBJ1-2, with TRBD1 matching 10 bases. Germline-derived CDR1 and CDR2 are MNHNY and SVGAGI (reference sequence). V trimming: 0 bases; J trimming: 8 bases; junction bases outside the gene matches: 3. The CDR3 totals 14 residues.

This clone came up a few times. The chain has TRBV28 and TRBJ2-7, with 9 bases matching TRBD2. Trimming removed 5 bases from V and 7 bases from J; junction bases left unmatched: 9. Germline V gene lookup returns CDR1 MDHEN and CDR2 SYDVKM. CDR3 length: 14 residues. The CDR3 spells CASSLSGSPGEQYF. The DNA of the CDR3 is TGTGCCAGCAGTCTTAGCGGGAGTCCGGGTGAGCAGTACTTC.

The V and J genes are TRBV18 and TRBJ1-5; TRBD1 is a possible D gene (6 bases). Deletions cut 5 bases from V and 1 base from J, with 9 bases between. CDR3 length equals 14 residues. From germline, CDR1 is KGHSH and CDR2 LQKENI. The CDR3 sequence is CASSGQRSNQPQHF. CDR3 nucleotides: TGTGCCAGCTCAGGACAGAGAAGCAATCAGCCCCAGCATTTT.

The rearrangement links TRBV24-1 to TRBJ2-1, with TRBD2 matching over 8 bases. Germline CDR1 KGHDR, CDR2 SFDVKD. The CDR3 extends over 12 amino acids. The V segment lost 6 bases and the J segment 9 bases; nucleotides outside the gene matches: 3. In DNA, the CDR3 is TGTGCCACCAGTTATGCGGGAGGTGAGCAGTTCTTC. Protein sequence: CATSYAGGEQFF.